This TCR beta chain was sequenced in a study of blood T cells in healthy people across ages. This clonotype was detected a few times. Trimming removed 5 bases from V and 5 bases from J, with 15 bases in between. Germline-derived CDR1 and CDR2 are DFQATT and SNEGSKA (reference sequence). The CDR3 spans 13 residues. Next came a second PCR, run for about 7 to 12 cycles, which used a sample-barcoded 5' primer along with a J-beta primer mix. Each of the cDNA molecules was tagged by a template-switch adaptor with 12 random nucleotides. TCRdb independently ran MiXCR on the 5' RACE reads; one entry per CDR3 protein. The sample lists 800,000 to 950,000 distinct CDR3 sequences; 25% to 30% were seen once. The same data also contributed to another study, on T cells of mothers and their children.

V usage is TRBV20-1 and J usage is TRBJ2-5; D is unresolved. Specimen: blood. The receptor comes from a middle-aged woman in good health. The CDR3 region has the DNA TGCAGTGCTGTCGTCCCCCTGGGGGAGACCCAGTACTTC. It translates to CSAVVPLGETQYF.